Listed here is a single TCR beta chain. Its antigen is still unknown. These data come from a study of shared clonotypes between healthy human individuals. General study findings and limits: Naive subsets, compared against memory subsets, generally had larger estimated richness values.

The CDR3 consists of 15 residues. Trimming pared 1 base from V and 2 bases from J, leaving 11 bases between. Germline V gene sequence: CDR1 LGHNA, CDR2 YSLEER. On sorted subsets, replicate PCRs used approximately 190 ng DNA, or tens of thousands of T cell genomes. The method was immunoSEQ multiplex PCR; TCRdb's version includes in-frame clones alone and lacks a portion of them. The sample includes some 2,500,000 clones, 85% to 95% seen only once; the top ten take approximately 0.41%. This clonotype was sampled from a man aged 18 to 30 in good health. Some clones in this sample may be carry-over from other donors' samples. The chain recombines TRBV4-3 with TRBJ2-5, with a tentative D call TRBD1 (6 bases). Sequencing input: naive CD4+ T cells from PBMCs. Indicated subset: CD45RA+ positively selected. Written as DNA, the CDR3 is TGCGCCAGCAGCCAAGTGCCAGGGGCACAAGAGACCCAGTACTTC. Amino acid sequence: CASSQVPGAQETQYF.